This note documents a single TCR beta chain sequence. The CDR3 length is 17 residues. Germline CDR1 reads SNHLY; CDR2 reads FYNNEI. V lost 7 bases to trimming and J lost 6 bases; unmatched junction nucleotides: 14. This entry comes from a study of blood T cell repertoires in COVID-19. As for the study in general: PBMCs, B-cell-depleted T cells, or T cells were the source of the cDNA or gDNA that made up the material.

The protocol was immunoSEQ multiplex PCR, while the TCRdb copy is restricted to in-frame clones and leaves out a portion. The sample includes fewer than 180,000 clones, 80% to 90% seen only once; the top ten take around 3.3%. The sample was peripheral blood. This receptor was identified in a man between 70 and 80 years old with acute or convalescent COVID-19. The chain recombines TRBV2 with TRBJ1-4, with 10 bases lining up with TRBD1. The CDR3 loop reads CASIMTGGAGSDEKLFF. CDR3 nucleotides: TGTGCCAGCATTATGACAGGGGGCGCTGGATCGGATGAAAAACTGTTTTTT.